What follows are 27 T cell receptor beta chains derived from one specimen sequenced in a study of cytomegalovirus exposure and HLA in healthy donors. The primer mix had 60 Vbeta and 13 Jbeta primers. Data came from immunoSEQ multiplex PCR; TCRdb stores just in-frame clones and leaves some out. The sample consists of about 120,000 clones, approximately 81% of them appearing once. The sequenced sample was PBMCs. The origin of the receptors is a woman aged 40 to 50 in good health and CMV-seronegative.

The chain employs TRBV28 and TRBJ1-1; no firm D call. The germline gives CDR1 MDHEN, CDR2 SYDVKM. The CDR3 loop spans 18 amino acids. Trimming pared 1 base from V and 4 bases from J, leaving 22 bases between. Written as DNA, the CDR3 is TGTGCCAGCAGTTTATCAGTGGCAGTTATGACTTCGGGCACTGAAGCTTTCTTT. This translates into CASSLSVAVMTSGTEAFF.

In this sample, this clone turned up once. V gene TRBV15 combines with J gene TRBJ2-1, with 13 nucleotides matching TRBD2. V was pared by 0 bases and J by 6 bases, with 5 bases of the junction left unmatched. Germline CDR1 is LNHNV and CDR2 is YYDKDF (reference sequence). The length of the CDR3 is 17 residues. The CDR3 here is CATSRDGLAGVLNEQFF. The CDR3 coding sequence is TGTGCCACCAGCAGAGATGGACTAGCGGGAGTTCTCAATGAGCAGTTCTTC.

The chain employs TRBV27 and TRBJ1-1, with D unresolved. The CDR3 loop spans 13 amino acids. V lost 6 bases to trimming and J lost 1 base, with 9 bases between them. Germline lookup yields CDR1 MNHEY and CDR2 SMNVEV (reference sequence). In DNA, the CDR3 is TGTGCCAGCAGGTCTTTGTGGAACACTGAAGCTTTCTTT. It codes for CASRSLWNTEAFF.

The J gene is TRBJ1-2, the V gene TRBV7-6; 7 positions agree with TRBD1. CDR1 is SGHVS, CDR2 FNYEAQ, per germline. Trimming cost V 4 bases and J 1 base; bases outside gene matches: 3. The CDR3 has 14 residues. CDR3 bases: TGTGCCAGCAGCTCGACAGGGTTTAACTATGGCTACACCTTC. Amino acid sequence: CASSSTGFNYGYTF.

The gene calls are TRBV19 and TRBJ2-5; TRBD2 might be the D (5 bases). Trimming took 6 bases from V and 5 from J, leaving 13 bases between them. This CDR3 contains 13 residues. Germline loops: CDR1 LNHDA, CDR2 SQIVND (reference sequence). CDR3 loop: CASRPEGRETQYF. CDR3 DNA sequence: TGTGCCAGTAGGCCCGAGGGTCGGGAGACCCAGTACTTC. The full variable domain, rest sourced from reference TRBV19 and TRBJ2-5, is DGGITQSPKYLFRKEGQNVTLSCEQNLNHDAMYWYRQDPGQGLRLIYYSQIVNDFQKGDIAEGYSVSREKKESFPLTVTSAQKNPTAFYLCASRPEGRETQYFGPGTRLLVL.

The rearrangement uses TRBV18 and TRBJ2-5; 7 bases align to TRBD1. J lost 4 bases, V lost 3 bases, and 5 bases had no gene match. The CDR3 is 14 amino acids. Germline V gives CDR1 KGHSH, CDR2 LQKENI. This chain's CDR3 is CASSPGQHSETQYF. The DNA for the CDR3 is TGTGCCAGCTCACCGGGACAGCACTCAGAGACCCAGTACTTC.

J is TRBJ2-1 and V is TRBV6-1; weak D call: TRBD1 (5 bases). The CDR3 is made up of 16 amino acids. Trimming left V 0 bases short and J 8 bases short, with 17 bases between. Germline V lookup: CDR1 MNHNS, CDR2 SASEGT. The CDR3 reads CASSEAQGIVIHEQFF. The CDR3 nucleotides read TGTGCCAGCAGTGAAGCCCAGGGTATTGTGATTCATGAGCAGTTCTTC.

This sequence joins TRBV6-1 and TRBJ2-3, with 9 nucleotides matching TRBD1. This CDR3 comprises 14 residues. The V gene end was trimmed by 4 bases and the J gene end by 6 bases; junction bases not matched to a gene: 5. Germline-derived CDR1 and CDR2 are MNHNS and SASEGT. The CDR3 here is CASSGRTGEDTQYF. DNA for the CDR3: TGTGCCAGCAGTGGCCGGACAGGGGAGGATACGCAGTATTTT.

The chain links TRBV6-6 to TRBJ2-5; D unclear. V was pared by 3 bases and J by 6 bases, with 5 bases between. This CDR3 spans 11 amino acids. The V gene's germline CDR1 is MNHNY and CDR2 SVGAGI (reference sequence). Written as DNA, the CDR3 is TGTGCCAGCAGTTATGAGAAGACCCAGTACTTC. Its translation: CASSYEKTQYF.

A remark on this clone: Other DNA variants within this sample encode the same CDR3. V and J are TRBV27 and TRBJ1-5, with D possibly being TRBD1 (6 bases). Germline V gives CDR1 MNHEY, CDR2 SMNVEV (reference sequence). CDR3 length: 15 amino acids. The V end lost 3 bases, the J end lost 3 bases, and 12 bases lay between the germline ends. CDR3 amino acids: CASSFSGAYNQPQHF. The CDR3 DNA reads as TGTGCCAGCAGTTTTTCAGGGGCCTACAATCAGCCCCAGCATTTT.

The chain joins TRBV19 to TRBJ2-7, with D unresolved. Trimming took 1 base from V and 1 from J, leaving 11 bases between them. The CDR3 totals 15 residues. Germline V CDR1 and CDR2: LNHDA, SQIVND (reference sequence). The CDR3 DNA is TGTGCCAGTAGTATAGGGCCAGGCAGTTCCTACGAGCAGTACTTC. It encodes CASSIGPGSSYEQYF.

This sequence joins TRBV5-1 and TRBJ1-1; 11 positions match TRBD1. Trimming removed 4 bases from V and 7 bases from J; junction bases left unmatched: 6. The germline V gene has CDR1 SGHRS and CDR2 YFSETQ. The CDR3 is 14 amino acids. The CDR3 region has the DNA TGCGCCAGCAGCGCCCCCGGGACAGGGGGTGAAGCTTTCTTT. It is translated as CASSAPGTGGEAFF.

The chain combines TRBV28 with TRBJ1-4; possibly TRBD1 for D (5 bases). The V end was cut by 9 bases, the J end by 8 bases, with 13 bases between. The CDR3 has 12 amino acids. CDR1 and CDR2 (germline): MDHEN, SYDVKM. The DNA for the CDR3 is TGTGCCAGTGGACAAGTATCAGAAAAACTGTTTTTT. Translating it yields CASGQVSEKLFF.

The rearrangement uses TRBV5-6 and TRBJ2-1; the match to TRBD1 covers 7 bases. The trim removed 4 bases at V and 6 bases at J, leaving 1 base unmatched. There are 12 residues in the CDR3. Germline lookup yields CDR1 SGHDT and CDR2 YYEEEE. CDR3 sequence (DNA): TGTGCCAGCAGCCGACAGGGCAATGAGCAGTTCTTC. Amino acids: CASSRQGNEQFF.

The chain couples TRBV15 to TRBJ1-1; D uncertain. V lost 0 bases and J 2 bases, leaving 7 bases between the germline ends. Germline CDR1 is LNHNV and CDR2 is YYDKDF (reference sequence). The CDR3 consists of 14 residues. The DNA of the CDR3 is TGTGCCACCAGCAGAGAGTGGGCAAACACTGAAGCTTTCTTT. Its translation: CATSREWANTEAFF.

This clone was observed a single time. The chain couples TRBV10-3 to TRBJ2-1, with D possibly TRBD2 on 7 matching bases. The germline CDR1 and CDR2 sequences are ENHRY and SYGVKD. The CDR3 is made up of 15 amino acids. V dropped 6 bases and J dropped 4 bases, with 16 bases sitting between them. The CDR3 DNA reads as TGTGCCATCAGCGGGGAGGGGGGATATTACAATGAGCAGTTCTTC. Its translation: CAISGEGGYYNEQFF.

V usage is TRBV2 and J usage is TRBJ1-1; unclear D gene. The CDR3 consists of 13 residues. Germline CDR1 SNHLY, CDR2 FYNNEI. Trimming cost V 1 base and J 3 bases, with 6 bases left between them. The CDR3 protein is CASSEGVDTEAFF. Written as DNA, the CDR3 is TGTGCCAGCAGTGAAGGAGTGGACACTGAAGCTTTCTTT.

This rearrangement joins TRBV7-3 to TRBJ2-1; D is ambiguous. The CDR3 totals 13 residues. CDR1 is SGHTA and CDR2 is FQGTGA in the germline V gene. The V gene lost 0 bases and the J gene lost 13 bases, with 13 bases spanning the gap. The CDR3: CASSLTSSSFQFF. CDR3 in DNA: TGTGCCAGCAGCTTAACTAGCAGCTCCTTTCAGTTCTTC. Together with reference TRBV7-3 and TRBJ2-1, the CDR3 gives the full variable domain: GAGVSQTPSNKVTEKGKYVELRCDPISGHTALYWYRQSLGQGPEFLIYFQGTGAADDSGLPNDRFFAVRPEGSVSTLKIQRTERGDSAVYLCASSLTSSSFQFFGPGTRLTVL.

The rearrangement joins TRBV28 to TRBJ2-2; no clear D gene. The V gene lost 3 bases and the J gene lost 1 base, with 12 bases spanning the gap. This CDR3 contains 16 residues. CDR1 and CDR2 (germline): MDHEN, SYDVKM. The CDR3 is CASSFSPGLNTGELFF. The CDR3 nucleotides read TGTGCCAGCAGTTTTTCCCCAGGCCTGAACACCGGGGAGCTGTTTTTT. Full variable domain (rest looked up from reference TRBV28 and TRBJ2-2): DVKVTQSSRYLVKRTGEKVFLECVQDMDHENMFWYRQDPGLGLRLIYFSYDVKMKEKGDIPEGYSVSREKKERFSLILESASTNQTSMYLCASSFSPGLNTGELFFGEGSRLTVL.

This chain links TRBV2 with TRBJ2-2, with unresolved D. The CDR3 has 14 residues. In germline, CDR1 is SNHLY, CDR2 FYNNEI. Trimming removed 7 bases at V and 4 bases at J, with 13 bases between. As DNA, the CDR3 is TGTGCCAGCAATCCCTGGTCGGGCACCGGGGAGCTGTTTTTT. It is translated as CASNPWSGTGELFF. Full variable domain (rest looked up from reference TRBV2 and TRBJ2-2): EPEVTQTPSHQVTQMGQEVILRCVPISNHLYFYWYRQILGQKVEFLVSFYNNEISEKSEIFDDQFSVERPDGSNFTLKIRSTKLEDSAMYFCASNPWSGTGELFFGEGSRLTVL.

This clone was seen a handful of times. V and J are TRBV5-4 and TRBJ2-7; TRBD2 matches 10 bases. The CDR3 contains 15 residues. CDR1 SGHNT and CDR2 YYREEE come from the germline V gene (reference sequence). V shed 4 bases and J 1 base; nucleotides not matched to a gene: 5. The CDR3, as DNA: TGTGCCAGCAGCCCGGGGACTAGCGCATCCTACGAGCAGTACTTC. Translating it yields CASSPGTSASYEQYF.

The chain has TRBV30 and TRBJ2-3; 9 bases agree with TRBD2. Germline CDR1 is GTSNPN and CDR2 is SVGIG (reference sequence). V lost 5 bases to trimming and J lost 1 base; unmatched junction nucleotides: 4. CDR3 length: 14 residues. The CDR3 reads CAWGKRGGTDTQYF. In DNA, the CDR3 is TGTGCCTGGGGAAAGCGGGGGGGCACAGATACGCAGTATTTT.

The chain is built from TRBV10-2 and TRBJ2-3; 7 bases line up with TRBD2. The CDR3 covers 16 residues. The ends lost 5 bases at V and 2 bases at J; junction bases unmatched: 10. Looked up from germline, CDR1 is WSHSY and CDR2 is SAAADI. CDR3 bases: TGCGCCAGCAGTCGTCGGGTGCGGGGGAACACAGATACGCAGTATTTT. This gives the protein CASSRRVRGNTDTQYF.

This clone was recorded a few times. The chain carries TRBV6-6 and TRBJ1-1; a weak D match, TRBD1 (6 bases). CDR3 length: 13 amino acids. Germline lookup yields CDR1 MNHNY and CDR2 SVGAGI (reference sequence). V was trimmed by 5 bases and J by 1 base, leaving 8 bases between them. CDR3 loop: CASSEGQNTEAFF. The CDR3, as DNA: TGTGCCAGCAGTGAGGGACAGAACACTGAAGCTTTCTTT.

V and J are TRBV11-2 and TRBJ2-1; 7 positions match TRBD2. The germline gives CDR1 SGHAT, CDR2 FQNNGV. The CDR3 consists of 19 residues. Trimming cost V 2 bases and J 6 bases; bases outside gene matches: 19. In nucleotides, the CDR3 is TGTGCCAGCAGCTTAATCCGCGCCTCTCGACTAGCTGGGGGCAATGAGCAGTTCTTC. Residues: CASSLIRASRLAGGNEQFF. Filled out from reference TRBV11-2 and TRBJ2-1, the complete variable domain reads EAGVAQSPRYKIIEKRQSVAFWCNPISGHATLYWYQQILGQGPKLLIQFQNNGVVDDSQLPKDRFSAERLKGVDSTLKIQPAKLEDSAVYLCASSLIRASRLAGGNEQFFGPGTRLTVL.

The rearrangement uses TRBV29-1 and TRBJ1-1; a weak D match, TRBD1 (6 bases). The V gene lost 0 bases and the J gene lost 1 base, with 24 bases spanning the gap. Per germline, CDR1 SQVTM and CDR2 ANQGSEA. This CDR3 has 19 amino acids. CDR3 bases: TGCAGCGTTGAAGATGTGTGGACGAGGGGGATGGCACAGAACACTGAAGCTTTCTTT. Its translation is CSVEDVWTRGMAQNTEAFF.

Here the CDR3 reads CASSDYSGQGTDTQYF. Here the CDR3 DNA reads TGTGCCAGCAGTGATTACTCGGGACAGGGCACAGATACGCAGTATTTT. V gene TRBV6-1 combines with J gene TRBJ2-3; TRBD1 matches 8 bases. The CDR3 spans 16 residues. V shed 3 bases and J 1 base; nucleotides not matched to a gene: 6. CDR1 and CDR2 from the germline V gene are MNHNS and SASEGT.